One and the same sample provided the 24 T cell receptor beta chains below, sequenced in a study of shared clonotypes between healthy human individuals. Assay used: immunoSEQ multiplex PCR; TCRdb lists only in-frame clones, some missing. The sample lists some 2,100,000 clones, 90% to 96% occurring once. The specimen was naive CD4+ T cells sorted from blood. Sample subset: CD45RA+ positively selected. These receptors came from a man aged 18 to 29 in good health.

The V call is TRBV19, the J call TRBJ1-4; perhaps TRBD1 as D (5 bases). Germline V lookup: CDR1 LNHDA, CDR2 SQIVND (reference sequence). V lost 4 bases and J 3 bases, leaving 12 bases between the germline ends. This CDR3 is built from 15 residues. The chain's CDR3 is CASSSQGAANEKLFF. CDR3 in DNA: TGTGCCAGTAGTAGCCAGGGCGCGGCTAATGAAAAACTGTTTTTT.

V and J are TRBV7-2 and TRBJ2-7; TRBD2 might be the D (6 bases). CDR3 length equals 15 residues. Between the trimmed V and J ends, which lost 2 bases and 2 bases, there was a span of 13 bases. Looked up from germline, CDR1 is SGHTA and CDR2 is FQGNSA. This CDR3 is CASSLRRALAYEQYF. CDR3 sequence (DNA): TGTGCCAGCAGCTTAAGGAGGGCCCTCGCCTACGAGCAGTACTTC.

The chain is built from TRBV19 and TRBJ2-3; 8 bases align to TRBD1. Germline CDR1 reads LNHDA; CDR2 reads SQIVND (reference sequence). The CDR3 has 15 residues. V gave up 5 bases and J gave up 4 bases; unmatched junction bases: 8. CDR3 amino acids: CASSEGQVIADTQYF. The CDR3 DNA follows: TGTGCCAGTAGTGAGGGACAGGTGATAGCAGATACGCAGTATTTT.

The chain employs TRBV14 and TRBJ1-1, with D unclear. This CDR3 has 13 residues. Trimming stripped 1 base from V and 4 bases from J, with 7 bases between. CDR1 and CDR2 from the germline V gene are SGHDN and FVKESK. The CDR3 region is CASSQAHSTEAFF. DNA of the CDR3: TGTGCCAGCAGCCAAGCTCATAGCACTGAAGCTTTCTTT.

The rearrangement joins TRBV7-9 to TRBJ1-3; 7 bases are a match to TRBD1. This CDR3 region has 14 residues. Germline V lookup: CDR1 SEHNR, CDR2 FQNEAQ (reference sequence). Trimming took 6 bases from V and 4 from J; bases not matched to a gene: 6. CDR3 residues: CASRPTGNGNTIYF. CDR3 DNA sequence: TGTGCCAGCAGGCCGACAGGGAACGGAAACACCATATATTTT.

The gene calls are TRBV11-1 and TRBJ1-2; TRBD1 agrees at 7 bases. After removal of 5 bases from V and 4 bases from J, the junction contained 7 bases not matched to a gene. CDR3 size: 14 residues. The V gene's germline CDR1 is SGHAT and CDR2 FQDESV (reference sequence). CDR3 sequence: CASSPAGQAYGYTF. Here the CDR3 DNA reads TGTGCCAGCAGCCCAGCAGGACAGGCCTATGGCTACACCTTC.

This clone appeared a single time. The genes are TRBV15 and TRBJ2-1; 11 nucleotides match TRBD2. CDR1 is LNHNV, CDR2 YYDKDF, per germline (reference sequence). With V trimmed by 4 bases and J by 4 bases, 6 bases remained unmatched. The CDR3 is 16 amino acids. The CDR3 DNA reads TGTGCCACCAGCATCGGGACTAGCGGAAGATACAATGAGCAGTTCTTC. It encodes CATSIGTSGRYNEQFF.

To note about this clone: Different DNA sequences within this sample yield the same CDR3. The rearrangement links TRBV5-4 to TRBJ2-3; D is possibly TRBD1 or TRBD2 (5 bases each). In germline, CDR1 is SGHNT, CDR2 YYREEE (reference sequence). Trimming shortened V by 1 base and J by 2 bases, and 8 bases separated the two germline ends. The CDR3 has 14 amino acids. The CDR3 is CASSLPGPTDTQYF. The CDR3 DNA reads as TGTGCCAGCAGCTTGCCGGGACCCACAGATACGCAGTATTTT.

The CDR3, as DNA: TGTGCCAGCAGCTTAGCGCTGCTCTATTTTAACTATGGCTACACCTTC. Translated, it gives CASSLALLYFNYGYTF. V and J are TRBV7-2 and TRBJ1-2; unclear D gene. Germline V gene data show CDR1 as SGHTA and CDR2 as FQGNSA. There are 16 residues in the CDR3. Deletions cut 0 bases from V and 1 base from J, with 12 bases between.

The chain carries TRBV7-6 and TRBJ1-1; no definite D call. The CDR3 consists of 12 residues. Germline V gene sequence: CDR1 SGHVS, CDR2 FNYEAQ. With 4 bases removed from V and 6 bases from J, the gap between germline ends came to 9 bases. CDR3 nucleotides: TGTGCCAGCAGCTCCGAACTCTCTGAAGCTTTCTTT. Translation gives CASSSELSEAFF.

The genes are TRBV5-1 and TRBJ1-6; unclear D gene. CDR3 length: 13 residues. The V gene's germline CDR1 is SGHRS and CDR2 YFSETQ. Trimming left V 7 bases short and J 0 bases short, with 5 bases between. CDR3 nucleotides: TGCGCCAGCTCGGTCTCCTATAATTCACCCCTCCACTTT. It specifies CASSVSYNSPLHF.

This CDR3 is CASRAVGGKTQYF. The CDR3 coding sequence is TGTGCCAGCAGAGCGGTGGGGGGGAAGACCCAGTACTTC. The genes are TRBV11-2 and TRBJ2-5; TRBD2 matches 7 bases. Germline V CDR1 and CDR2: SGHAT, FQNNGV. This CDR3 contains 13 residues. The V and J ends lost 6 bases and 6 bases, in that order; junction bases with no gene match: 7.

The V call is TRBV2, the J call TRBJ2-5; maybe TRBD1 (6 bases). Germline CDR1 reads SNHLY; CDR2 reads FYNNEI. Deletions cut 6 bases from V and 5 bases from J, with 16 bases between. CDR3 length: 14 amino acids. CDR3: CASSRDITGETQYF. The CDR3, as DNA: TGTGCCAGCAGCCGGGACATAACGGGGGAGACCCAGTACTTC. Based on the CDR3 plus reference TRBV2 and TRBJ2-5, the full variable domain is EPEVTQTPSHQVTQMGQEVILRCVPISNHLYFYWYRQILGQKVEFLVSFYNNEISEKSEIFDDQFSVERPDGSNFTLKIRSTKLEDSAMYFCASSRDITGETQYFGPGTRLLVL.

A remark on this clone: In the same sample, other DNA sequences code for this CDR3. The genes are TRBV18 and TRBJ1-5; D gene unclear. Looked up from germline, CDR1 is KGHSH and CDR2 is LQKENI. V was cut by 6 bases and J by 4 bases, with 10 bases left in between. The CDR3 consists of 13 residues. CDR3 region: CASSPQGNQPQHF. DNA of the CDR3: TGTGCCAGCTCGCCGCAAGGAAATCAGCCCCAGCATTTT. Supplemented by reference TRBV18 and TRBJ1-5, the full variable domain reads NAGVMQNPRHLVRRRGQEARLRCSPMKGHSHVYWYRQLPEEGLKFMVYLQKENIIDESGMPKERFSAEFPKEGPSILRIQQVVRGDSAAYFCASSPQGNQPQHFGDGTRLSIL.

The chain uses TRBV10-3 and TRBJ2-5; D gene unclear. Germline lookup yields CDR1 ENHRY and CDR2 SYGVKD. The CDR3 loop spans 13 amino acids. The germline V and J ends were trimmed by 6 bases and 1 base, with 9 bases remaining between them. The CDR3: CAISSPTQETQYF. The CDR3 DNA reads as TGTGCCATCAGCAGCCCCACCCAAGAGACCCAGTACTTC.

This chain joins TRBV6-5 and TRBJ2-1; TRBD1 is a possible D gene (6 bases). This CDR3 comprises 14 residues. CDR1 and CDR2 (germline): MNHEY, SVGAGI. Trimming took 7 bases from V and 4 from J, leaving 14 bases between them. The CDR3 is CASKTGLAYNEQFF. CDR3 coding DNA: TGTGCCAGCAAGACAGGATTGGCGTACAATGAGCAGTTCTTC.

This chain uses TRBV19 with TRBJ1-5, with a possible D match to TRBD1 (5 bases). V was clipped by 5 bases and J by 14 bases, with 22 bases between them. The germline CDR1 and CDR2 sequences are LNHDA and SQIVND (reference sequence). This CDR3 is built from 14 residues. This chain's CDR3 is CASSPTGSISPEHF. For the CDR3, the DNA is TGTGCCAGTAGTCCCACAGGCTCAATCAGCCCCGAGCATTTT.

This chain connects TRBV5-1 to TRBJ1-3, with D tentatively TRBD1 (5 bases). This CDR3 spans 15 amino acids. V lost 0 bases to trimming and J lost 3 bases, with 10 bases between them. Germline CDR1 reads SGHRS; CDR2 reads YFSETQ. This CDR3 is CASSLAPGFGNTIYF. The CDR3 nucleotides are TGCGCCAGCAGCTTGGCCCCAGGGTTTGGAAACACCATATATTTT. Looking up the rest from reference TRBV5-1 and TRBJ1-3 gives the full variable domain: KAGVTQTPRYLIKTRGQQVTLSCSPISGHRSVSWYQQTPGQGLQFLFEYFSETQRNKGNFPGRFSGRQFSNSRSEMNVSTLELGDSALYLCASSLAPGFGNTIYFGEGSWLTVV.

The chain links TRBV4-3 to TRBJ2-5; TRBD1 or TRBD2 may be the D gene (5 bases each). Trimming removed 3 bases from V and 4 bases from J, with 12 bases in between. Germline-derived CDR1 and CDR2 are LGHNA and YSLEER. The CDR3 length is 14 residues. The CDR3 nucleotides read TGCGCCAGCAGCCAGGAACGGGGCGGAGAGACCCAGTACTTC. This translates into CASSQERGGETQYF.

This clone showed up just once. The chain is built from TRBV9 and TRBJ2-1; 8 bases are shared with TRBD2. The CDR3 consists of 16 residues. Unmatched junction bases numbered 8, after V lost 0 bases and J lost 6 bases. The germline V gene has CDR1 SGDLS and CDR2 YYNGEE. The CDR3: CASSVAGGNLLNEQFF. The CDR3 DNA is TGTGCCAGCAGCGTAGCGGGGGGGAACCTTCTCAATGAGCAGTTCTTC.

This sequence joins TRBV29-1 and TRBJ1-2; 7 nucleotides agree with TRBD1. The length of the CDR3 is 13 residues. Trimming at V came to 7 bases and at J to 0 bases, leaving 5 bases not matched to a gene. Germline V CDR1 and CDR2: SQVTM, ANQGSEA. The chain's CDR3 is CSAAGTANYGYTF. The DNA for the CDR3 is TGCAGCGCTGCCGGGACAGCTAACTATGGCTACACCTTC.

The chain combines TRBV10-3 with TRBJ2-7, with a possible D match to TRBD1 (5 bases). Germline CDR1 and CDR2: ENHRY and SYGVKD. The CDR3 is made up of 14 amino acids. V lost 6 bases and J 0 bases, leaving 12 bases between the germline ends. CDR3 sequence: CAISAQANSYEQYF. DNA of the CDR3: TGTGCCATCAGCGCACAGGCGAACTCCTACGAGCAGTACTTC.

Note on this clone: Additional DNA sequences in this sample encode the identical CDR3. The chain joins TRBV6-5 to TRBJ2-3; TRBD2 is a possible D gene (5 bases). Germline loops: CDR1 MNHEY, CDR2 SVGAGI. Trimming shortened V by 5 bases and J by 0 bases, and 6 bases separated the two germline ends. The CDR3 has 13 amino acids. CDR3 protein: CASSRTSTDTQYF. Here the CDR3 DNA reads TGTGCCAGCAGTCGGACTAGCACAGATACGCAGTATTTT.

CDR3 DNA: TGTGCCAGCAGCGGTGGACTAAACTACGAGCAGTACTTC. It yields the protein CASSGGLNYEQYF. The rearrangement joins TRBV9 to TRBJ2-7; possible D gene TRBD2, 6 bases. Germline CDR1 and CDR2: SGDLS and YYNGEE. This CDR3 comprises 13 residues. V lost 3 bases and J lost 3, with 10 bases in between.